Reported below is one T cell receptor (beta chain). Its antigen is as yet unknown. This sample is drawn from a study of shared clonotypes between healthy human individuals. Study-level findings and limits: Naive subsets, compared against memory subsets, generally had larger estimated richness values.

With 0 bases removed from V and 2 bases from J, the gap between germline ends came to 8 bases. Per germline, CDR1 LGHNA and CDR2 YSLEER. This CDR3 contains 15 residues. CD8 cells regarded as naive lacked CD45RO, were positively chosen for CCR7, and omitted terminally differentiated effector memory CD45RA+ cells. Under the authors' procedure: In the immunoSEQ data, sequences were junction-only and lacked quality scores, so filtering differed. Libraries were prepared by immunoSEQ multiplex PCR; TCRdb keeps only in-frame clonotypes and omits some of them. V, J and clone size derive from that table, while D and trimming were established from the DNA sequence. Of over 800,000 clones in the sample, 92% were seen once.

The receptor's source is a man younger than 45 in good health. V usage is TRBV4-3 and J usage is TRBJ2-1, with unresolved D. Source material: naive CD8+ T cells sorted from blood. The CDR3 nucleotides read TGCGCCAGCAGCCAAGATGACAAGACCTACAATGAGCAGTTCTTC. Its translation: CASSQDDKTYNEQFF.